These T cell receptor beta chains were read from a single sample in a study of radiation and T cells in renal cell carcinoma. Libraries were prepared by immunoSEQ multiplex PCR; TCRdb keeps only in-frame clonotypes and omits some of them. The sample contains some 81,000 clones, 80% to 90% of which appear only once. Sequenced here: blood, sampled from a patient whose treatment included radiotherapy and nephrectomy. The receptors shown here come from a woman aged 70-85 years with renal cell carcinoma. The CDR3 runs from the conserved cysteine through the conserved F or W. The order of the fields is D gene, V gene, CDR3 length, clone size, J gene, CDR3 protein, CDR3 DNA. D genes are given only for firm matches. Size values are once, few and many counts, or a class for expanded clones, and some rows have none.

D: .; V: TRBV7-9; length: 17; size: .; J: TRBJ1-3; CDR3: CASSLTPWESSGNTIYF; DNA: TGTGCCAGCAGCTTGACCCCGTGGGAGAGCTCTGGAAACACCATATATTTT
D: TRBD2; V: TRBV6-6; length: 15; size: .; J: TRBJ2-3; CDR3: CASSRTSGATDTQYF; DNA: TGTGCCAGCAGCAGGACTAGCGGGGCCACAGATACGCAGTATTTT
D: TRBD2; V: TRBV5-4; length: 15; size: .; J: TRBJ2-1; CDR3: CASRSLGGGAPEQFF; DNA: TGTGCCAGCAGAAGTCTAGGCGGGGGGGCCCCTGAGCAGTTCTTC
D: .; V: TRBV28; length: 17; size: .; J: TRBJ1-1; CDR3: CASSFLKFGRAGTEAFF; DNA: TGTGCCAGCAGTTTCCTCAAGTTTGGTAGGGCAGGGACTGAAGCTTTCTTT
D: TRBD2; V: TRBV11-2; length: 14; size: few; J: TRBJ2-7; CDR3: CASQPRAGAYEQYF; DNA: TGTGCCAGTCAACCTCGAGCGGGGGCCTACGAGCAGTACTTC
D: TRBD1; V: TRBV28; length: 15; size: .; J: TRBJ2-2; CDR3: CASSPRDRDTGELFF; DNA: TGTGCCAGCAGTCCACGGGACAGGGACACCGGGGAGCTGTTTTTT
D: TRBD1; V: TRBV6-5; length: 15; size: .; J: TRBJ2-5; CDR3: CASSYSSTGEETQYF; DNA: TGTGCCAGCAGTTACTCTAGCACAGGGGAAGAGACCCAGTACTTC
D: .; V: TRBV15; length: 13; size: .; J: TRBJ2-7; CDR3: CATSRGGPYEQYF; DNA: TGTGCCACCAGCAGAGGGGGTCCCTACGAGCAGTACTTC
D: TRBD1; V: TRBV15; length: 16; size: .; J: TRBJ2-2; CDR3: CATSRDRGRITGELFF; DNA: TGTGCCACCAGCAGAGACAGGGGGCGGATCACCGGGGAGCTGTTTTTT
D: TRBD1; V: TRBV6-4; length: 13; size: .; J: TRBJ2-1; CDR3: CASSDRGRGEQFF; DNA: TGTGCCAGCAGTGACAGGGGGCGCGGAGAGCAGTTCTTC
D: .; V: TRBV7-9; length: 15; size: .; J: TRBJ1-1; CDR3: CASGEGRQVNTEAFF; DNA: TGTGCCAGCGGGGAGGGGCGGCAGGTGAACACTGAAGCTTTCTTT
D: .; V: TRBV6-5; length: 14; size: .; J: TRBJ1-1; CDR3: CASSYPTVNTEAFF; DNA: TGTGCCAGCAGTTACCCGACGGTCAACACTGAAGCTTTCTTT
D: TRBD2; V: TRBV28; length: 14; size: .; J: TRBJ2-1; CDR3: CASSLRLAGNEQFF; DNA: TGTGCCAGCAGTTTACGGCTAGCGGGTAATGAGCAGTTCTTC
D: TRBD1; V: TRBV2; length: 12; size: few; J: TRBJ1-1; CDR3: CASSGDSASAFF; DNA: TGTGCCAGCAGTGGGGACAGCGCTTCAGCTTTCTTT
D: TRBD2; V: TRBV9; length: 15; size: .; J: TRBJ2-1; CDR3: CASSVGSGAYNEQFF; DNA: TGTGCCAGCAGCGTAGGAAGCGGGGCCTACAATGAGCAGTTCTTC
D: TRBD1; V: TRBV7-9; length: 15; size: .; J: TRBJ2-7; CDR3: CASSSGGAATYEQYF; DNA: TGTGCCAGCAGCTCAGGGGGCGCCGCGACCTACGAGCAGTACTTC
D: .; V: TRBV4-3; length: 12; size: .; J: TRBJ2-1; CDR3: CASSQDGMEQFF; DNA: TGCGCCAGCAGCCAAGATGGCATGGAGCAGTTCTTC
D: .; V: TRBV6-6; length: 11; size: .; J: TRBJ1-2; CDR3: CASRQGSGYTF; DNA: TGTGCCAGCAGACAGGGTAGCGGCTACACCTTC
D: .; V: TRBV6-6; length: 13; size: .; J: TRBJ1-6; CDR3: CASSSAVNSPLHF; DNA: TGTGCCAGCAGTTCCGCGGTTAATTCACCCCTCCACTTT
D: .; V: TRBV4-1; length: 15; size: .; J: TRBJ2-7; CDR3: CASSQDPSVGGKQYF; DNA: TGCGCCAGCAGCCAAGATCCAAGCGTCGGCGGGAAGCAGTACTTC
D: TRBD2; V: TRBV5-4; length: 18; size: .; J: TRBJ2-6; CDR3: CASSPQRGGFSGANVLTF; DNA: TGTGCCAGCAGCCCGCAGCGGGGGGGCTTCTCTGGGGCCAACGTCCTGACTTTC
D: TRBD1; V: TRBV5-4; length: 15; size: .; J: TRBJ1-1; CDR3: CASSPAPDRGSEAFF; DNA: TGTGCCAGCAGCCCGGCACCTGACAGGGGTTCTGAAGCTTTCTTT
D: TRBD1; V: TRBV9; length: 16; size: few; J: TRBJ2-1; CDR3: CASSPGTDIYTMEQFF; DNA: TGTGCCAGCAGCCCTGGGACAGACATCTATACAATGGAGCAGTTCTTC
D: .; V: TRBV27; length: 13; size: .; J: TRBJ2-7; CDR3: CASSSGRIGEQYF; DNA: TGTGCCAGCAGTTCCGGACGGATAGGAGAGCAGTACTTC